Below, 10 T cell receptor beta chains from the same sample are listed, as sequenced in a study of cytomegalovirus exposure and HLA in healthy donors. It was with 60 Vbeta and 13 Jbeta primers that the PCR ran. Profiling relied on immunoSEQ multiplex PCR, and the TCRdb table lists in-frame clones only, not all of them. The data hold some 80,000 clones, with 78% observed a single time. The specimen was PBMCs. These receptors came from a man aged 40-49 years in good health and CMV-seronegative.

The CDR3 nucleotides read TGTGCCTGGAACTACAGGGGTAAGAACACTGAAGCTTTCTTT. It translates to CAWNYRGKNTEAFF. The chain recombines TRBV30 with TRBJ1-1; TRBD1 matches 7 bases. The CDR3 is made up of 14 amino acids. J lost 1 base, V lost 4 bases, and 6 bases had no gene match. Per the germline V gene, CDR1 is GTSNPN and CDR2 is SVGIG (reference sequence).

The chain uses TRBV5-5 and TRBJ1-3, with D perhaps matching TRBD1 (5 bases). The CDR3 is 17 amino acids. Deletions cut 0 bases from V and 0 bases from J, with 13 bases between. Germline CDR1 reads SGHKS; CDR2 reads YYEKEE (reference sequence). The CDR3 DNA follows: TGTGCCAGCAGCTTGGCCGCAACGGGACTCTCTGGAAACACCATATATTTT. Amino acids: CASSLAATGLSGNTIYF.

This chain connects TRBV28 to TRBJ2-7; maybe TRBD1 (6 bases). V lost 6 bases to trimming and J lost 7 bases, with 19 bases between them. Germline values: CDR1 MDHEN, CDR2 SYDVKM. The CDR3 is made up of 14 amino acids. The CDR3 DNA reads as TGTGCCAGCAGCCTCTCAGGGGTGCTCGGGGAGCAGTACTTC. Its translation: CASSLSGVLGEQYF.

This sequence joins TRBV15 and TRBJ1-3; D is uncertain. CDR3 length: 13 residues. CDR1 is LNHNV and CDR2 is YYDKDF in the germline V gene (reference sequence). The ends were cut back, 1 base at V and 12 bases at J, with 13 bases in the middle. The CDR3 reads CATSRATRGLIYF. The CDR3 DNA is TGTGCCACCAGCAGAGCAACTCGGGGTCTCATATATTTT.

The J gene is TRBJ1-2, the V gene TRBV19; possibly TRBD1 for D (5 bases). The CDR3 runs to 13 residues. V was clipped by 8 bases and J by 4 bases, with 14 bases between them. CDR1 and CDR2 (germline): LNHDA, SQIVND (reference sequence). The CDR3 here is CASSEGLGYGYTF. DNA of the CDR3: TGTGCCAGTTCGGAGGGGTTGGGCTATGGCTACACCTTC.

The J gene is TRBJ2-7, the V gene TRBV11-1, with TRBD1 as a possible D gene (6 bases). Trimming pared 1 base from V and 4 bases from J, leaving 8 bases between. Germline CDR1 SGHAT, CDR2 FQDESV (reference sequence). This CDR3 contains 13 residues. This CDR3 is CASSLGGQYEQYF. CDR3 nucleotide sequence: TGTGCCAGCAGCTTAGGGGGACAATACGAGCAGTACTTC.

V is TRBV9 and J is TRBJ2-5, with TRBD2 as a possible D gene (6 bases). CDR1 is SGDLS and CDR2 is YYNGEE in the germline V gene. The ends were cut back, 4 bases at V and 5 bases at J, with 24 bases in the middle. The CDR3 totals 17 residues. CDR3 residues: CASSPRRAVGTRETQYF. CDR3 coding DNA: TGTGCCAGCAGCCCAAGGAGGGCGGTGGGGACTCGGGAGACCCAGTACTTC.

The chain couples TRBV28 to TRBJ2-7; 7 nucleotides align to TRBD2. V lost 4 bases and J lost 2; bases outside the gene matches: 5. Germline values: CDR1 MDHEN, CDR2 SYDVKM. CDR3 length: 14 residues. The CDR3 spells CASSSVGGTYEQYF. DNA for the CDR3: TGTGCCAGCAGTTCCGTGGGGGGGACCTACGAGCAGTACTTC.

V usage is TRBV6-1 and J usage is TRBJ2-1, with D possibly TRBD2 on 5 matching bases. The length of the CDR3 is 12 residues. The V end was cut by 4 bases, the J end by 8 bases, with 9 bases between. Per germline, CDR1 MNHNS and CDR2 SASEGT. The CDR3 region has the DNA TGTGCCAGCAGTGCGGGGTTCGATGAGCAGTTCTTC. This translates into CASSAGFDEQFF.

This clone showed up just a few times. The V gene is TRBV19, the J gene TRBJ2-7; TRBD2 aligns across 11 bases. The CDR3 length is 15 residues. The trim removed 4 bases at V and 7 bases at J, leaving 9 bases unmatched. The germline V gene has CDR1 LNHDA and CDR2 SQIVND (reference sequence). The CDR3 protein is CASSRKLAGEGEQYF. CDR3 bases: TGTGCCAGTAGTAGGAAACTAGCGGGAGAGGGTGAGCAGTACTTC. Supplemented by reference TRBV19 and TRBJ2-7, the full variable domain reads DGGITQSPKYLFRKEGQNVTLSCEQNLNHDAMYWYRQDPGQGLRLIYYSQIVNDFQKGDIAEGYSVSREKKESFPLTVTSAQKNPTAFYLCASSRKLAGEGEQYFGPGTRLTVT.